This entry lists 18 T cell receptor beta chains sequenced from one sample in a study of blood T cell repertoires in COVID-19. Some clones are missing from TCRdb's copy, which holds only in-frame ones; the method was immunoSEQ multiplex PCR. The sample holds 150,000 to 200,000 clones; roughly 79% are singletons and the top ten take 22%. The sequenced material came from peripheral blood. These receptors came from a woman of 80 years or more with acute or convalescent COVID-19.

J is TRBJ1-2 and V is TRBV5-1; D not resolved. The V and J ends lost 4 bases and 8 bases respectively, with 15 bases between them. The germline V gene has CDR1 SGHRS and CDR2 YFSETQ. The length of the CDR3 is 13 residues. CDR3 protein: CASSRLGLAGYTF. In DNA, the CDR3 is TGCGCCAGCAGCAGGCTAGGTCTTGCGGGCTACACCTTC.

The chain's CDR3 is CASSLGGTGWNEQFF. For the CDR3, the DNA is TGTGCCAGCAGTTTAGGAGGGACAGGGTGGAATGAGCAGTTCTTC. V and J are TRBV27 and TRBJ2-1, with 9 bases that match TRBD1. The length of the CDR3 is 15 residues. V shed 2 bases and J 7 bases; nucleotides not matched to a gene: 6. Germline lookup yields CDR1 MNHEY and CDR2 SMNVEV (reference sequence).

This clone was counted only a few times. CDR3 bases: TGCGCCAGCAGTGAGTCGACACCAGATACGCAGTATTTT. It codes for CASSESTPDTQYF. This chain connects TRBV10-2 to TRBJ2-3; D ambiguous. The V and J ends lost 0 bases and 4 bases respectively, with 5 bases between them. The CDR3 is made up of 13 amino acids. The germline V gene has CDR1 WSHSY and CDR2 SAAADI.

This clone was found a few times. The rearrangement links TRBV7-2 to TRBJ2-7, with no clear D. The CDR3 spans 14 residues. CDR1 SGHTA and CDR2 FQGNSA come from the germline V gene. Trimming stripped 0 bases from V and 2 bases from J, with 8 bases between. The DNA of the CDR3 is TGTGCCAGCAGCTTAGCCAGCAGGACCTACGAGCAGTACTTC. It translates to CASSLASRTYEQYF.

This rearrangement joins TRBV30 to TRBJ2-2; a possible D gene is TRBD2 (7 bases). CDR3 length equals 15 residues. The V end lost 1 base, the J end lost 4 bases, and 13 bases lay between the germline ends. CDR1 and CDR2 (germline): GTSNPN, SVGIG (reference sequence). The CDR3 reads CAWSDGGRSTGELFF. In DNA, the CDR3 is TGTGCCTGGAGTGACGGGGGGCGAAGCACCGGGGAGCTGTTTTTT.

This clone occurred a few times. The V and J genes are TRBV30 and TRBJ2-6; 8 positions agree with TRBD1. CDR1 and CDR2 from the germline V gene are GTSNPN and SVGIG (reference sequence). Losses at the gene ends were 0 bases for V and 0 bases for J; bases not matched to a gene: 7. The CDR3 loop spans 18 amino acids. CDR3 nucleotides: TGTGCCTGGAGTGTACGGGACAGGCACGTCTCTGGGGCCAACGTCCTGACTTTC. This encodes CAWSVRDRHVSGANVLTF.

V gene TRBV6-1 combines with J gene TRBJ1-1; no clear D gene. V was shortened by 2 bases and J by 6 bases, with 10 bases between the two germline ends. CDR3 length: 13 amino acids. Germline V lookup: CDR1 MNHNS, CDR2 SASEGT. CDR3 in DNA: TGTGCCAGCAGTGAACCAGCGAGGGCTGAAGCTTTCTTT. Translation gives CASSEPARAEAFF.

The V gene is TRBV11-2, the J gene TRBJ2-1; 11 bases fit TRBD2. CDR1 is SGHAT, CDR2 FQNNGV, per germline. V lost 1 base to trimming and J lost 9 bases; unmatched junction nucleotides: 5. CDR3 length: 15 amino acids. In DNA, the CDR3 is TGTGCCAGCAGCTTAGTGACTAGCGGGATAGTTGAGCAGTTCTTC. Protein sequence: CASSLVTSGIVEQFF.

The chain uses TRBV7-9 and TRBJ2-5; 8 nucleotides line up with TRBD1. The germline V gene encodes CDR1 SEHNR and CDR2 FQNEAQ (reference sequence). This CDR3 comprises 15 residues. V shed 5 bases and J 5 bases; nucleotides not matched to a gene: 10. CDR3 loop: CASSNGQGRVETQYF. For the CDR3, the DNA is TGTGCCAGCAGCAATGGACAGGGACGAGTGGAGACCCAGTACTTC. Variable domain in full (rest from reference TRBV7-9 and TRBJ2-5): DTGVSQNPRHKITKRGQNVTFRCDPISEHNRLYWYRQTLGQGPEFLTYFQNEAQLEKSRLLSDRFSAERPKGSFSTLEIQRTEQGDSAMYLCASSNGQGRVETQYFGPGTRLLVL.

The chain links TRBV4-2 to TRBJ2-1; no clear D gene. With 0 bases removed from V and 9 bases from J, the gap between germline ends came to 12 bases. The CDR3 consists of 14 residues. Per germline, CDR1 LGHNA and CDR2 YNFKEQ. The DNA of the CDR3 is TGTGCCAGCAGCCAAGAACGCCTATTGTCTGAGCAGTTCTTC. Its protein is CASSQERLLSEQFF.

The chain uses TRBV28 and TRBJ2-3, with 12 bases aligning to TRBD2. The V segment lost 3 bases and the J segment 0 bases; nucleotides outside the gene matches: 13. This CDR3 comprises 20 residues. The germline gives CDR1 MDHEN, CDR2 SYDVKM. The CDR3 loop is CASSFPGLAGYHPSTDTQYF. CDR3 bases: TGTGCCAGCAGTTTCCCCGGACTAGCGGGATACCATCCTAGCACAGATACGCAGTATTTT.

The chain has TRBV30 and TRBJ1-4; no clear D. This CDR3 region has 13 residues. Germline lookup yields CDR1 GTSNPN and CDR2 SVGIG (reference sequence). The V end was cut by 7 bases, the J end by 8 bases, with 17 bases between. The CDR3: CAFEGYKGEKLFF. The CDR3 bases are TGTGCCTTTGAGGGTTACAAGGGCGAAAAACTGTTTTTT.

This chain links TRBV12-3 or TRBV12-4 with TRBJ2-7; 8 positions agree with TRBD2. This CDR3 comprises 13 residues. Trimming removed 6 bases from V and 3 bases from J; junction bases left unmatched: 4. The CDR3 spells CASSPGTSYEQYF. In nucleotides, the CDR3 is TGTGCCAGCAGCCCCGGGACTAGCTACGAGCAGTACTTC.

The rearrangement links TRBV14 to TRBJ2-5, with D possibly being TRBD2 (6 bases). V dropped 1 base and J dropped 4 bases, with 13 bases sitting between them. The germline V gene has CDR1 SGHDN and CDR2 FVKESK. The CDR3 spans 15 residues. Here the CDR3 DNA reads TGTGCCAGCAGCCAAGCGTATCTCGGGGGAGAGACCCAGTACTTC. Its translation is CASSQAYLGGETQYF.

The chain employs TRBV7-9 and TRBJ2-7; 8 bases align to TRBD2. V was clipped by 3 bases and J by 6 bases; unmatched bases: 7. The CDR3 sequence is 14 residues long. Germline CDR1 is SEHNR and CDR2 is FQNEAQ (reference sequence). The CDR3 protein is CASSLGTSESEQYF. The DNA of the CDR3 is TGTGCCAGCAGCTTGGGGACTAGTGAGAGCGAGCAGTACTTC.

The chain has TRBV2 and TRBJ1-1; 7 positions agree with TRBD1. Per germline, CDR1 SNHLY and CDR2 FYNNEI. This CDR3 is 14 amino acids long. V lost 5 bases to trimming and J lost 1 base; unmatched junction nucleotides: 4. CDR3: CASSLWTGNTEAFF. DNA for the CDR3: TGTGCCAGCAGTCTGTGGACAGGGAACACTGAAGCTTTCTTT.

The rearrangement joins TRBV27 to TRBJ2-6, with no clear D. With 4 bases removed from V and 0 bases from J, the gap between germline ends came to 7 bases. CDR3 length equals 15 residues. From germline, CDR1 is MNHEY and CDR2 SMNVEV (reference sequence). As DNA, the CDR3 is TGTGCCAGCAGTTCTCCGAGCTCTGGGGCCAACGTCCTGACTTTC. Encoded protein: CASSSPSSGANVLTF.

The rearrangement links TRBV29-1 to TRBJ2-7; maybe TRBD1 (5 bases). CDR3 size: 14 residues. Looked up from germline, CDR1 is SQVTM and CDR2 is ANQGSEA. Trimming took 6 bases from V and 0 from J, leaving 15 bases between them. The CDR3 DNA reads as TGCAGCGTCGCCGGCTGGCAGGGCTCCTACGAGCAGTACTTC. Translation gives CSVAGWQGSYEQYF.